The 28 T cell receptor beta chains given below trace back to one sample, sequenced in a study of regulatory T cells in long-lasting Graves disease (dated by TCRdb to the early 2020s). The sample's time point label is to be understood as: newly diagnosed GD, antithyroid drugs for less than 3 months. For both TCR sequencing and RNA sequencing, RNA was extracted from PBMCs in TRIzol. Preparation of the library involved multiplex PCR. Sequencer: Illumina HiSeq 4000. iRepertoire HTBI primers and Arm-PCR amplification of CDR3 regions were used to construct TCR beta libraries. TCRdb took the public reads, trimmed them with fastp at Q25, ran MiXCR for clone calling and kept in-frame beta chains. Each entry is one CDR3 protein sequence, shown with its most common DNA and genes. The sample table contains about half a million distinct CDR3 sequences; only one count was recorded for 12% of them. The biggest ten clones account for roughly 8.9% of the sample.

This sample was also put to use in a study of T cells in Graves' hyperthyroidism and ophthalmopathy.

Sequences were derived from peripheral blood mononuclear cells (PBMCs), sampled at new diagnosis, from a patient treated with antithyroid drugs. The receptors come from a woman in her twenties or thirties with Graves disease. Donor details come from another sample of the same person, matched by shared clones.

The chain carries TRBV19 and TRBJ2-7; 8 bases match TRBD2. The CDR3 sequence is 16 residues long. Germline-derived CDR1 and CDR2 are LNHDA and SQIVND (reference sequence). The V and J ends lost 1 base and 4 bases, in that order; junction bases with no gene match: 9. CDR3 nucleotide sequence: TGTGCCAGTAGTATAGCCTCGGGGGGGACCTCTTACGAGCAGTACTTC. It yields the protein CASSIASGGTSYEQYF.

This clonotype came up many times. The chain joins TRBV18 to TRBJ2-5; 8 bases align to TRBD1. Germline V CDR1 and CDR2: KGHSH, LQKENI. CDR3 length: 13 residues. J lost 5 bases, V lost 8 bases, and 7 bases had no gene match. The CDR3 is CASSPGQGETQYF. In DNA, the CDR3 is TGTGCCAGCAGCCCAGGACAGGGTGAGACCCAGTACTTC.

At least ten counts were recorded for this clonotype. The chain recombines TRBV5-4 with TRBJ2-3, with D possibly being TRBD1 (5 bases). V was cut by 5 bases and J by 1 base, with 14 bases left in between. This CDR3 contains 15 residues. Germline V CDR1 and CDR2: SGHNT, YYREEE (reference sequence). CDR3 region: CASSPRLTGTDTQYF. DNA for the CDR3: TGTGCCAGCAGTCCGCGTTTGACAGGCACAGATACGCAGTATTTT.

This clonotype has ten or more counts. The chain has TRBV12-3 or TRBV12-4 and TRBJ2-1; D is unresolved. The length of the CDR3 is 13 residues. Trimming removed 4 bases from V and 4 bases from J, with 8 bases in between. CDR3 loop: CASSSGRYNEQFF. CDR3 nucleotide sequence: TGTGCCAGCAGTTCGGGCCGATACAATGAGCAGTTCTTC.

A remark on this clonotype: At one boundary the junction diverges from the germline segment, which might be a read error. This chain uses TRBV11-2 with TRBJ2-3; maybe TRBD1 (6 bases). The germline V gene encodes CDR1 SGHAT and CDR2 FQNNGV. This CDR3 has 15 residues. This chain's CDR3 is CASSLSGERTDAQYF. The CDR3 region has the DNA TGTGCCAGCAGCTTATCCGGGGAGAGGACAGATGCGCAGTATTTT.

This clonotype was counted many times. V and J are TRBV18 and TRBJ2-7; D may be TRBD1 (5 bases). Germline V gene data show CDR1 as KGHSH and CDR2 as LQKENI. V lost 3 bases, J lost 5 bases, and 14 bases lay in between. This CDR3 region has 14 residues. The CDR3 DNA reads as TGTGCCAGCTCACCTCTCGCACAGGCTGACGAGCAGTACTTC. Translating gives CASSPLAQADEQYF.

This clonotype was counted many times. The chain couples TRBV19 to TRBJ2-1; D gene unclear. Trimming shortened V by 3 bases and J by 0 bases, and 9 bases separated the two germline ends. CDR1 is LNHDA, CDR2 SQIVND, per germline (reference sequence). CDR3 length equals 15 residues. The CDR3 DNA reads TGTGCCAGTAGTATGGCTCGGAGCTCCTACAATGAGCAGTTCTTC. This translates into CASSMARSSYNEQFF.

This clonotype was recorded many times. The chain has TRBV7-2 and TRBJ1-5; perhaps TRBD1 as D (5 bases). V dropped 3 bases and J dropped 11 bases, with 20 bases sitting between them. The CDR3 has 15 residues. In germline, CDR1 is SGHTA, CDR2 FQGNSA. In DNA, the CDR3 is TGTGCCAGCAGCTTCCGGGCCGATCCCCTAGGGGCCCAGCATTTT. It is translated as CASSFRADPLGAQHF.

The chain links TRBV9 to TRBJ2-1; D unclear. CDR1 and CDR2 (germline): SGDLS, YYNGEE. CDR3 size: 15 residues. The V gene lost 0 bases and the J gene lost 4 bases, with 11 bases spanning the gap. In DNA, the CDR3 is TGTGCCAGCAGCGTAGAAGGCGGAATATACAATGAGCAGTTCTTC. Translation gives CASSVEGGIYNEQFF.

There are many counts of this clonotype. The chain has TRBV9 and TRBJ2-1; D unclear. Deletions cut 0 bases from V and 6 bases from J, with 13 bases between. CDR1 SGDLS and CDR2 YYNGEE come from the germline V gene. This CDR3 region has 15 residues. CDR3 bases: TGTGCCAGCAGCGTAGACATCCGCCCGGCCAATGAGCAGTTCTTC. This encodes CASSVDIRPANEQFF.

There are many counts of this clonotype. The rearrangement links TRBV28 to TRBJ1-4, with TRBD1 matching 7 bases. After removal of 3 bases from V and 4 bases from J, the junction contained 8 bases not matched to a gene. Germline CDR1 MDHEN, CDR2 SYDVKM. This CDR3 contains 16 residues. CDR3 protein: CASSLPGGSINEKLFF. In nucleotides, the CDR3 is TGTGCCAGCAGTTTGCCAGGGGGATCGATTAATGAAAAACTGTTTTTT.

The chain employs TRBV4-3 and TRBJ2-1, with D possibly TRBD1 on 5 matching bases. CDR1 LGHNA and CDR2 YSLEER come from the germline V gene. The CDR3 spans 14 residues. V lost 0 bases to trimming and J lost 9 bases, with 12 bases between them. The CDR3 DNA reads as TGCGCCAGCAGCCAAGATATGGGGCGAGTTGAGCAGTTCTTC. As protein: CASSQDMGRVEQFF.

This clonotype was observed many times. CDR3 coding DNA: TGTGCCAGCCACCTCACAGCCAGCTCCTACGAGCAGTACTTC. It encodes CASHLTASSYEQYF. The chain is built from TRBV2 and TRBJ2-7; no firm D call. The V and J ends lost 8 bases and 0 bases respectively, with 14 bases between them. The CDR3 has 14 amino acids. Germline V gene sequence: CDR1 SNHLY, CDR2 FYNNEI.

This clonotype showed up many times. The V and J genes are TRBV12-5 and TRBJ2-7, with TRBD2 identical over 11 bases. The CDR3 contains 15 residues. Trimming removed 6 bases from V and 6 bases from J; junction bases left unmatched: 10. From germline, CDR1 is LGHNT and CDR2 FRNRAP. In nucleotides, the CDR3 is TGTGCTAGTGGCCCCAATCTAGCGGGAGGTGGCGAGCAGTACTTC. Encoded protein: CASGPNLAGGGEQYF.

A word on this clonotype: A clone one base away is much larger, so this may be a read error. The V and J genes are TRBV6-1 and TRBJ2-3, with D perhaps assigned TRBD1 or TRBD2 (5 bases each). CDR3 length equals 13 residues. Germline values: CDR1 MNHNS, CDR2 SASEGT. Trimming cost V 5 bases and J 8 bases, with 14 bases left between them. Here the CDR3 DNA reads TGTGCCAGCAGTCCGGGACGGGCTGCTACGCAGTATTTT. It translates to CASSPGRAATQYF.

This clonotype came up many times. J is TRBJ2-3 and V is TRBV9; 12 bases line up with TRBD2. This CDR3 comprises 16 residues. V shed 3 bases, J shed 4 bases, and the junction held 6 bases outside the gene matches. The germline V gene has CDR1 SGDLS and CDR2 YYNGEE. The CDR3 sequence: CASSATSGRGADTQYF. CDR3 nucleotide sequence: TGTGCCAGCAGCGCGACTAGCGGGAGAGGGGCAGATACGCAGTATTTT.

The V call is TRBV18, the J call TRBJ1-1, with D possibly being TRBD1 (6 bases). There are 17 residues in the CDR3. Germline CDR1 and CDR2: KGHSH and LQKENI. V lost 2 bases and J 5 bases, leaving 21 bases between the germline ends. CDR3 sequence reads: CASSPSTFLNRVTEAFF. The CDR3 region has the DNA TGTGCCAGCTCACCAAGTACGTTCTTGAACAGGGTAACTGAAGCTTTCTTT.

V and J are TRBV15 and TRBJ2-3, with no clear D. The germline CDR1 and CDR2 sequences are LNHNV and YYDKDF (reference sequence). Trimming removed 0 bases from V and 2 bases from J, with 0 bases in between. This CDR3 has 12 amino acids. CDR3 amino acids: CATSRDTDTQYF. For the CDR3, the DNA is TGTGCCACCAGCAGAGACACAGATACGCAGTATTTT.

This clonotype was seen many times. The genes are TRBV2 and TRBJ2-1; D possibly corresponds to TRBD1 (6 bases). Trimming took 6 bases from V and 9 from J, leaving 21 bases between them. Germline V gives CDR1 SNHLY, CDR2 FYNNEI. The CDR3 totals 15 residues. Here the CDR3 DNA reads TGTGCCAGCAGGGAATCAGGGGCCCTTCCTTTTGAGCAGTTCTTC. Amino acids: CASRESGALPFEQFF.

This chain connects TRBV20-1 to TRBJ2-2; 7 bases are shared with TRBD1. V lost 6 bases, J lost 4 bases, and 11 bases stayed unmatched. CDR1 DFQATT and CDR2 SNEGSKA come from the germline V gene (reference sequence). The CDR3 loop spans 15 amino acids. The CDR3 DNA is TGCAGTGCCCTGACGACAGGGCGTCTCACCGGGGAGCTGTTTTTT. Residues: CSALTTGRLTGELFF.

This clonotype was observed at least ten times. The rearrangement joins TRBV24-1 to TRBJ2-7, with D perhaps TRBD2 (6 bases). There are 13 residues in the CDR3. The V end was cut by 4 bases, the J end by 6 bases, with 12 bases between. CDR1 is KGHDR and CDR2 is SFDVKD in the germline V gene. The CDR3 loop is CATSDLGTGEQYF. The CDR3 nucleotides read TGTGCCACCAGTGACCTAGGGACTGGCGAGCAGTACTTC.

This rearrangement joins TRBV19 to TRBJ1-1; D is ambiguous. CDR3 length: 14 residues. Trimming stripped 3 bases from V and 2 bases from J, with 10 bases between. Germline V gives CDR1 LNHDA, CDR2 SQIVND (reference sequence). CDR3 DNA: TGTGCCAGTAGTATCGGCAGAAGCAACACTGAAGCTTTCTTT. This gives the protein CASSIGRSNTEAFF.

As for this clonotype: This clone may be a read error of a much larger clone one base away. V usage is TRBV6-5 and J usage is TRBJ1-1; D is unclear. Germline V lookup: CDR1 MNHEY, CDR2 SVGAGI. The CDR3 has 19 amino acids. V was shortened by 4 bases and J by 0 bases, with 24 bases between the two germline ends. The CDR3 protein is CASSFFSNSRPDMNTEAFF. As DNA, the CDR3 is TGTGCCAGCAGTTTCTTTAGCAACTCGCGGCCAGACATGAACACTGAAGCTTTCTTT.

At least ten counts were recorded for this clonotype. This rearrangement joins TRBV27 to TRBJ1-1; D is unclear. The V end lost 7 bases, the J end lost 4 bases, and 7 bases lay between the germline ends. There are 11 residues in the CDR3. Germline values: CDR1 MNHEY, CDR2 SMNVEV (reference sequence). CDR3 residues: CASISFTEAFF. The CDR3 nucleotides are TGTGCCAGCATTAGTTTCACTGAAGCTTTCTTT.

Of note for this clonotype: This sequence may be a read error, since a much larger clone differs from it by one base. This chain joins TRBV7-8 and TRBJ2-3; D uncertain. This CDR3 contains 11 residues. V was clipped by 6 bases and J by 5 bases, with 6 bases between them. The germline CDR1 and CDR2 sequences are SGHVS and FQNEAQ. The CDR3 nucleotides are TGTGCCAGCAGGTTTGGAGATACGCAGTATTTT. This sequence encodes CASRFGDTQYF. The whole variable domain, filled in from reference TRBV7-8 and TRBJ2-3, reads GAGVSQSPRYKVAKRGQDVALRCDPISGHVSLFWYQQALGQGPEFLTYFQNEAQLDKSGLPSDRFFAERPEGSVSTLKIQRTQQEDSAVYLCASRFGDTQYFGPGTRLTVL.

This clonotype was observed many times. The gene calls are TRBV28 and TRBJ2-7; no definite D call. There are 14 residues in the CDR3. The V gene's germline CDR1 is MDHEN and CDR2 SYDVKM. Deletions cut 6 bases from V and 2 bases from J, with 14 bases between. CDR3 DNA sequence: TGTGCCAGCAGCGACCTGAACCAACCCTACGAGCAGTACTTC. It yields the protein CASSDLNQPYEQYF.

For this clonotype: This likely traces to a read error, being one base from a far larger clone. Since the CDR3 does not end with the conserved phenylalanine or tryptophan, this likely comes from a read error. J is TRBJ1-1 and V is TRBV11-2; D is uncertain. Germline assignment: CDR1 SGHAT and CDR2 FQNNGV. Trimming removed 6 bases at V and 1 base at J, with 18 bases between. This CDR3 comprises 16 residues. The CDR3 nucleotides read TGTGCCAGCAGTCCTACCCGACGCCTAAAGAACACTGAAGCTTTCCTT. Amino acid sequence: CASSPTRRLKNTEAFL.

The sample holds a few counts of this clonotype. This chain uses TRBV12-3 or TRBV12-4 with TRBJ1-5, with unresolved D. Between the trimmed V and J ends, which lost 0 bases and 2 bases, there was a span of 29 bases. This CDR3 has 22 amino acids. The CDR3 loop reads CASSLALRERQAATGGNQPQHF. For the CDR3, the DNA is TGTGCCAGCAGTTTAGCGTTGAGGGAACGGCAGGCGGCCACCGGGGGCAATCAGCCCCAGCATTTT.